A selection of T cell receptor beta chains follows, all from one sample in a study of cytomegalovirus exposure and HLA in healthy donors. Libraries were prepared by immunoSEQ multiplex PCR; TCRdb keeps only in-frame clonotypes and omits some of them. The table includes 90,000 to 100,000 clones, roughly 80% detected once. Sequencing was carried out using PBMCs. The receptors come from a man between 35 and 55 years old in good health and CMV-seronegative. Both conserved end residues are part of each CDR3. The order of the fields is J gene, clone size, V gene, D gene, CDR3 length, CDR3 protein, CDR3 DNA. The D gene is left open where the match is weak. Clone size appears in some rows only: once, few, many, or a class for an expanded clone.

J gene: TRBJ2-5
clone size: .
V gene: TRBV2
D gene: .
CDR3 length: 13
CDR3 protein: CASSDLARETQYF
CDR3 DNA: TGTGCCAGCAGTGACCTAGCCCGGGAGACCCAGTACTTC

J gene: TRBJ2-3
clone size: .
V gene: TRBV7-9
D gene: TRBD2
CDR3 length: 15
CDR3 protein: CASTRLAGRTDTQYF
CDR3 DNA: TGTGCCAGCACGCGACTAGCGGGCCGCACAGATACGCAGTATTTT

J gene: TRBJ1-5
clone size: once
V gene: TRBV27
D gene: .
CDR3 length: 14
CDR3 protein: CASSPQGSNQPQHF
CDR3 DNA: TGTGCCAGCAGTCCACAGGGTAGCAATCAGCCCCAGCATTTT

J gene: TRBJ2-5
clone size: .
V gene: TRBV7-2
D gene: TRBD2
CDR3 length: 17
CDR3 protein: CASSLLGLAGGGETQYF
CDR3 DNA: TGTGCCAGCAGCTTGTTGGGACTAGCGGGGGGCGGGGAGACCCAGTACTTC

J gene: TRBJ1-2
clone size: once
V gene: TRBV2
D gene: .
CDR3 length: 15
CDR3 protein: CASSEWGGESVGYTF
CDR3 DNA: TGTGCCAGCAGTGAATGGGGGGGAGAGTCGGTTGGCTACACCTTC

J gene: TRBJ1-4
clone size: few
V gene: TRBV19
D gene: .
CDR3 length: 11
CDR3 protein: CAAQGIEKLFF
CDR3 DNA: TGTGCCGCCCAGGGGATTGAAAAACTGTTTTTT

J gene: TRBJ2-2
clone size: .
V gene: TRBV5-1
D gene: .
CDR3 length: 15
CDR3 protein: CASSHGPSNTGELFF
CDR3 DNA: TGCGCCAGCAGCCATGGGCCTTCGAACACCGGGGAGCTGTTTTTT

J gene: TRBJ2-3
clone size: once
V gene: TRBV28
D gene: .
CDR3 length: 17
CDR3 protein: CASSPGFVGVGSDTQYF
CDR3 DNA: TGTGCCAGCAGTCCTGGTTTTGTAGGGGTTGGGTCAGATACGCAGTATTTT

J gene: TRBJ2-7
clone size: .
V gene: TRBV10-3
D gene: .
CDR3 length: 17
CDR3 protein: CAISDSESLAGPREQYF
CDR3 DNA: TGTGCCATCAGTGACTCCGAGTCCCTCGCAGGGCCAAGGGAGCAGTACTTC

J gene: TRBJ1-6
clone size: .
V gene: TRBV5-1
D gene: .
CDR3 length: 16
CDR3 protein: CASSLFRTTYNSPLHF
CDR3 DNA: TGCGCCAGCAGCTTGTTCCGGACAACCTATAATTCACCCCTCCACTTT

J gene: TRBJ2-7
clone size: .
V gene: TRBV2
D gene: TRBD2
CDR3 length: 15
CDR3 protein: CASSEGSGRTYEQYF
CDR3 DNA: TGTGCCAGCAGTGAAGGAAGCGGGAGAACCTACGAGCAGTACTTC

J gene: TRBJ2-7
clone size: .
V gene: TRBV13
D gene: TRBD1
CDR3 length: 17
CDR3 protein: CASSTMSRQGPSYEQYF
CDR3 DNA: TGTGCCAGCAGCACAATGAGTAGACAGGGCCCCTCCTACGAGCAGTACTTC

J gene: TRBJ1-6
clone size: .
V gene: TRBV28
D gene: TRBD1
CDR3 length: 14
CDR3 protein: CASSRQGYNSPLHF
CDR3 DNA: TGTGCCAGCAGTCGACAGGGTTATAATTCACCCCTCCACTTT

J gene: TRBJ2-2
clone size: once
V gene: TRBV4-3
D gene: TRBD1
CDR3 length: 21
CDR3 protein: CASSQDIPLPGQGAFPGELFF
CDR3 DNA: TGCGCCAGCAGCCAAGATATCCCCCTACCGGGACAGGGGGCGTTTCCCGGGGAGCTGTTTTTT

J gene: TRBJ2-7
clone size: .
V gene: TRBV6-5
D gene: TRBD2
CDR3 length: 12
CDR3 protein: CASSYAGVEQYF
CDR3 DNA: TGTGCCAGCAGTTACGCGGGGGTTGAGCAGTACTTC

J gene: TRBJ2-3
clone size: once
V gene: TRBV28
D gene: TRBD1
CDR3 length: 15
CDR3 protein: CASSPPTGATDTQYF
CDR3 DNA: TGTGCCAGCAGTCCCCCGACAGGGGCCACAGATACGCAGTATTTT

J gene: TRBJ1-4
clone size: .
V gene: TRBV27
D gene: .
CDR3 length: 15
CDR3 protein: CASSLSRDTNEKLFF
CDR3 DNA: TGTGCCAGCAGTTTATCTCGGGACACCAATGAAAAACTGTTTTTT

J gene: TRBJ2-3
clone size: .
V gene: TRBV5-1
D gene: TRBD1
CDR3 length: 16
CDR3 protein: CASSVGTGTGTDTQYF
CDR3 DNA: TGCGCCAGCAGCGTAGGTACCGGGACAGGCACAGATACGCAGTATTTT

J gene: TRBJ2-5
clone size: few
V gene: TRBV19
D gene: .
CDR3 length: 12
CDR3 protein: CASSPARGTQYF
CDR3 DNA: TGTGCCAGTAGTCCAGCAAGAGGGACCCAGTACTTC

J gene: TRBJ1-2
clone size: once
V gene: TRBV5-1
D gene: TRBD1
CDR3 length: 14
CDR3 protein: CASSPDRSLYGYTF
CDR3 DNA: TGCGCCAGCAGCCCGGACAGGTCCCTCTATGGCTACACCTTC

J gene: TRBJ2-1
clone size: .
V gene: TRBV5-1
D gene: TRBD1
CDR3 length: 15
CDR3 protein: CASSRGQGSYNEQFF
CDR3 DNA: TGCGCCAGCAGCCGCGGACAGGGGTCCTACAATGAGCAGTTCTTC

J gene: TRBJ2-1
clone size: .
V gene: TRBV4-3
D gene: TRBD1
CDR3 length: 15
CDR3 protein: CASSQGTGGENEQFF
CDR3 DNA: TGCGCCAGCAGCCAAGGGACAGGGGGCGAGAATGAGCAGTTCTTC

J gene: TRBJ2-7
clone size: .
V gene: TRBV27
D gene: TRBD1
CDR3 length: 13
CDR3 protein: CASSLDRESEQYF
CDR3 DNA: TGTGCCAGCAGTTTAGACAGGGAAAGCGAGCAGTACTTC

J gene: TRBJ2-5
clone size: .
V gene: TRBV10-2
D gene: TRBD2
CDR3 length: 15
CDR3 protein: CASSGTSGRWETQYF
CDR3 DNA: TGCGCCAGCAGTGGGACTAGCGGGAGATGGGAGACCCAGTACTTC

J gene: TRBJ2-7
clone size: .
V gene: TRBV5-1
D gene: TRBD2
CDR3 length: 16
CDR3 protein: CASSRTSGGALHEQYF
CDR3 DNA: TGCGCCAGCAGCCGGACTAGCGGGGGGGCTCTCCACGAGCAGTACTTC

J gene: TRBJ1-2
clone size: .
V gene: TRBV6-5
D gene: TRBD1
CDR3 length: 13
CDR3 protein: CASRLDRESGYTF
CDR3 DNA: TGTGCCAGCAGGTTGGACAGGGAGTCTGGCTACACCTTC

J gene: TRBJ2-3
clone size: few
V gene: TRBV7-2
D gene: TRBD1
CDR3 length: 16
CDR3 protein: CASRQTGTGGTDTQYF
CDR3 DNA: TGTGCCAGCAGACAGACCGGGACAGGGGGCACAGATACGCAGTATTTT

J gene: TRBJ2-5
clone size: .
V gene: TRBV14
D gene: TRBD1
CDR3 length: 19
CDR3 protein: CASSHGRDRGLLNPETQYF
CDR3 DNA: TGTGCCAGCAGCCACGGCCGGGACAGGGGGCTTCTCAACCCAGAGACCCAGTACTTC

J gene: TRBJ1-1
clone size: .
V gene: TRBV19
D gene: TRBD1
CDR3 length: 15
CDR3 protein: CTSSPGTGNVPQAFF
CDR3 DNA: TGTACCAGTAGCCCGGGGACAGGAAACGTTCCCCAAGCTTTCTTT

J gene: TRBJ2-3
clone size: .
V gene: TRBV6-5
D gene: .
CDR3 length: 14
CDR3 protein: CASRGGSSTDTQYF
CDR3 DNA: TGTGCCAGCAGAGGGGGAAGTAGCACAGATACGCAGTATTTT

J gene: TRBJ1-1
clone size: .
V gene: TRBV18
D gene: .
CDR3 length: 14
CDR3 protein: CASSAQDRRTEAFF
CDR3 DNA: TGTGCCAGCTCAGCCCAGGATCGGAGGACTGAAGCTTTCTTT

J gene: TRBJ2-5
clone size: .
V gene: TRBV9
D gene: .
CDR3 length: 15
CDR3 protein: CASSPRVQGGETQYF
CDR3 DNA: TGTGCCAGCAGCCCCCGGGTGCAGGGGGGTGAGACCCAGTACTTC

J gene: TRBJ1-2
clone size: once
V gene: TRBV6-5
D gene: .
CDR3 length: 12
CDR3 protein: CASSPSNYGYTF
CDR3 DNA: TGTGCCAGCAGTCCCTCGAACTATGGCTACACCTTC

J gene: TRBJ1-2
clone size: .
V gene: TRBV27
D gene: .
CDR3 length: 14
CDR3 protein: CASSSPVSNYGYTF
CDR3 DNA: TGTGCCAGCAGTTCCCCGGTCTCCAACTATGGCTACACCTTC

J gene: TRBJ2-7
clone size: .
V gene: TRBV27
D gene: .
CDR3 length: 14
CDR3 protein: CASSLWQGPVEQYF
CDR3 DNA: TGTGCCAGCAGTTTATGGCAGGGGCCGGTCGAGCAGTACTTC

J gene: TRBJ2-1
clone size: .
V gene: TRBV5-1
D gene: TRBD1
CDR3 length: 15
CDR3 protein: CASSTRDSSYNEQFF
CDR3 DNA: TGCGCCAGCAGCACCCGGGACAGCTCCTACAATGAGCAGTTCTTC

J gene: TRBJ2-2
clone size: .
V gene: TRBV5-4
D gene: .
CDR3 length: 14
CDR3 protein: CASSPKRGPGELFF
CDR3 DNA: TGTGCCAGCAGCCCCAAACGGGGTCCCGGGGAGCTGTTTTTT

J gene: TRBJ1-1
clone size: .
V gene: TRBV4-2
D gene: .
CDR3 length: 16
CDR3 protein: CASSQGGLGRPTEAFF
CDR3 DNA: TGTGCCAGCAGCCAAGGAGGGCTGGGGAGGCCCACTGAAGCTTTCTTT

J gene: TRBJ2-7
clone size: .
V gene: TRBV7-2
D gene: TRBD2
CDR3 length: 15
CDR3 protein: CASSWGGESSYEQYF
CDR3 DNA: TGTGCCAGCAGCTGGGGGGGGGAAAGCTCCTACGAGCAGTACTTC

J gene: TRBJ2-2
clone size: .
V gene: TRBV2
D gene: TRBD2
CDR3 length: 15
CDR3 protein: CASSESRRELTELFF
CDR3 DNA: TGTGCCAGCAGTGAAAGTCGGCGGGAGCTAACGGAGCTGTTTTTT

J gene: TRBJ1-1
clone size: .
V gene: TRBV4-2
D gene: .
CDR3 length: 15
CDR3 protein: CASSQDPQENTEAFF
CDR3 DNA: TGTGCCAGCAGCCAAGATCCCCAGGAGAACACTGAAGCTTTCTTT

J gene: TRBJ2-7
clone size: .
V gene: TRBV5-1
D gene: TRBD1
CDR3 length: 14
CDR3 protein: CASSLTGVVYEQYF
CDR3 DNA: TGCGCCAGCAGCTTAACAGGGGTAGTATACGAGCAGTACTTC

J gene: TRBJ1-4
clone size: .
V gene: TRBV7-6
D gene: .
CDR3 length: 17
CDR3 protein: CASSLGDRLATNEKLFF
CDR3 DNA: TGTGCCAGCAGCTTAGGAGACAGACTAGCAACTAATGAAAAACTGTTTTTT

J gene: TRBJ1-5
clone size: .
V gene: TRBV18
D gene: TRBD1
CDR3 length: 15
CDR3 protein: CASSPGTGGNQPQHF
CDR3 DNA: TGTGCTAGCTCACCGGGGACAGGGGGTAACCAGCCCCAGCATTTT

J gene: TRBJ1-6
clone size: .
V gene: TRBV6-5
D gene: TRBD1
CDR3 length: 14
CDR3 protein: CASRRTGNFSPLHF
CDR3 DNA: TGTGCCAGCAGACGGACAGGGAATTTCTCACCCCTCCACTTT

J gene: TRBJ2-5
clone size: .
V gene: TRBV6-5
D gene: TRBD2
CDR3 length: 13
CDR3 protein: CATTGLAEETQYF
CDR3 DNA: TGTGCCACAACGGGACTAGCGGAAGAGACCCAGTACTTC

J gene: TRBJ2-7
clone size: .
V gene: TRBV27
D gene: .
CDR3 length: 13
CDR3 protein: CASSLSKRREQYF
CDR3 DNA: TGTGCCAGCAGTTTATCCAAGAGGCGCGAGCAGTACTTC

J gene: TRBJ2-1
clone size: .
V gene: TRBV27
D gene: .
CDR3 length: 15
CDR3 protein: CASRTDTGTYNEQFF
CDR3 DNA: TGTGCCAGCCGCACTGACACAGGGACCTACAATGAGCAGTTCTTC

J gene: TRBJ2-5
clone size: .
V gene: TRBV19
D gene: .
CDR3 length: 15
CDR3 protein: CASRSPQGGGETQYF
CDR3 DNA: TGTGCCAGTAGAAGCCCACAGGGAGGGGGAGAGACCCAGTACTTC

J gene: TRBJ2-1
clone size: .
V gene: TRBV27
D gene: TRBD1
CDR3 length: 14
CDR3 protein: CASSPLDRYNEQFF
CDR3 DNA: TGTGCCAGCAGTCCATTGGACAGGTACAATGAGCAGTTCTTC

J gene: TRBJ2-3
clone size: .
V gene: TRBV7-9
D gene: .
CDR3 length: 15
CDR3 protein: CASSFSIGLTDTQYF
CDR3 DNA: TGTGCCAGCAGCTTTAGTATCGGACTCACAGATACGCAGTATTTT

J gene: TRBJ2-2
clone size: .
V gene: TRBV9
D gene: TRBD1
CDR3 length: 15
CDR3 protein: CASNPRQGQTGELFF
CDR3 DNA: TGTGCCAGCAACCCCCGACAGGGGCAAACCGGGGAGCTGTTTTTT

J gene: TRBJ2-7
clone size: .
V gene: TRBV11-2
D gene: TRBD1
CDR3 length: 15
CDR3 protein: CASSSGQGPSYEQYF
CDR3 DNA: TGTGCCAGCAGCTCCGGACAGGGACCGTCCTACGAGCAGTACTTC

J gene: TRBJ2-5
clone size: .
V gene: TRBV7-2
D gene: TRBD2
CDR3 length: 16
CDR3 protein: CASIRQSGGLQETQYF
CDR3 DNA: TGTGCCAGCATCCGGCAGAGCGGGGGACTCCAAGAGACCCAGTACTTC

J gene: TRBJ2-6
clone size: .
V gene: TRBV6-5
D gene: .
CDR3 length: 12
CDR3 protein: CASSPPEGGLTF
CDR3 DNA: TGTGCCAGCAGTCCCCCGGAGGGGGGGCTGACTTTC

J gene: TRBJ2-7
clone size: few
V gene: TRBV10-3
D gene: .
CDR3 length: 13
CDR3 protein: CATSLAGANEQYF
CDR3 DNA: TGTGCCACCAGTCTGGCAGGGGCCAACGAGCAGTACTTC

J gene: TRBJ1-1
clone size: .
V gene: TRBV5-4
D gene: TRBD1
CDR3 length: 11
CDR3 protein: CASSRTGVAFF
CDR3 DNA: TGTGCCAGCAGCCGTACAGGGGTGGCTTTCTTT

J gene: TRBJ2-7
clone size: few
V gene: TRBV5-5
D gene: .
CDR3 length: 14
CDR3 protein: CASSLRHSTYEQYF
CDR3 DNA: TGTGCCAGCAGCTTACGTCACAGTACCTACGAGCAGTACTTC

J gene: TRBJ1-5
clone size: .
V gene: TRBV2
D gene: TRBD1
CDR3 length: 13
CDR3 protein: CASSGDRGQPQHF
CDR3 DNA: TGTGCCAGCAGTGGCGACAGGGGACAGCCCCAGCATTTT

J gene: TRBJ1-1
clone size: few
V gene: TRBV19
D gene: .
CDR3 length: 12
CDR3 protein: CASSLRTAEAFF
CDR3 DNA: TGTGCCAGTAGTTTAAGGACAGCTGAAGCTTTCTTT